This is a list of T cell receptor beta chains from one sample in a study of T-cell memory formation after mild COVID-19. TCRdb ran MiXCR on the 5' RACE reads and lists one entry per CDR3 protein. The sample carries about 560,000 distinct CDR3 sequences, approximately 18% recorded once. Specimen: PBMCs or a T cell subset sorted from them (not recorded which). The source of these receptors is an adult woman who had mild COVID-19 (a few samples of this study predate the infection). Cell type and time point are not known. The CDR3 runs from the conserved cysteine through the conserved F or W. A D gene is named only where the DNA matches it firmly. Only part of the rows carry a size: once, few, many, or a class if the clone is expanded.

size	J	V	D	CDR3	DNA
few	TRBJ2-7	TRBV18	NA	CASSVGGATYEQYF	TGTGCCAGCTCCGTAGGGGGGGCGACCTACGAGCAGTACTTC
few	TRBJ1-1	TRBV5-1	NA	CASSYEVQGTEAFF	TGCGCCAGCAGCTATGAGGTCCAGGGGACTGAAGCTTTCTTT
few	TRBJ2-1	TRBV7-9	TRBD2	CASSSGTKSNEQFF	TGTGCCAGCAGCTCCGGGACTAAATCCAATGAGCAGTTCTTC
once	TRBJ2-7	TRBV4-2	NA	CASSQDRKAVLSYEQYF	TGTGCCAGCAGCCAAGATCGGAAAGCGGTACTTTCCTACGAGCAGTACTTC
few	TRBJ2-7	TRBV19	TRBD1	CASMDRGESYEQYF	TGTGCCAGTATGGACAGGGGGGAGTCCTACGAGCAGTACTTC
NA	TRBJ2-4	TRBV7-2	NA	CASSSPAVGYIQYF	TGTGCCAGCAGCTCCCCGGCCGTAGGGTACATTCAGTACTTC
NA	TRBJ2-7	TRBV6-6	TRBD1	CASSLGQGDTSYEQYF	TGTGCCAGCAGTTTAGGACAGGGGGACACTTCCTACGAGCAGTACTTC
few	TRBJ2-5	TRBV29-1	NA	CSVAGASETQYF	TGCAGCGTCGCAGGAGCGTCAGAGACCCAGTACTTC
NA	TRBJ2-3	TRBV5-1	NA	CASSFGQSLDTQYF	TGCGCCAGCAGTTTCGGACAGAGCTTGGATACGCAGTATTTT
many	TRBJ2-5	TRBV5-4	NA	CASSLGLETQYF	TGTGCCAGCAGCTTGGGCCTCGAGACCCAGTACTTC
NA	TRBJ1-4	TRBV4-2	NA	CASSQVMGGVDEKLFF	TGTGCCAGCAGCCAAGTGATGGGGGGCGTCGATGAAAAACTGTTTTTT
many	TRBJ2-7	TRBV7-6	NA	CASSLRQGTSYEQYF	TGTGCCAGCAGCTTACGCCAGGGGACCTCCTACGAGCAGTACTTC
NA	TRBJ1-3	TRBV12-3/TRBV12-4	NA	CSSSLSTGTGNTIYF	TGTTCCAGCAGTTTATCCACGGGAACTGGAAACACCATATATTTT
few	TRBJ2-1	TRBV24-1	NA	CATSDRRTPYNEQFF	TGTGCCACCAGTGATCGGCGGACTCCCTACAATGAGCAGTTCTTC
NA	TRBJ1-1	TRBV24-1	NA	CATSDLGGTEAFF	TGTGCCACCAGTGATTTAGGGGGAACTGAAGCTTTCTTT
NA	TRBJ2-3	TRBV6-2/TRBV6-3	TRBD1	CASSLDRARDTQYF	TGTGCCAGCAGCTTGGACAGGGCGAGGGATACGCAGTATTTT
NA	TRBJ2-3	TRBV12-3/TRBV12-4	NA	CASSLTQLSTDTQYF	TGTGCCAGCAGTTTAACCCAATTAAGCACAGATACGCAGTATTTT
NA	TRBJ2-7	TRBV24-1	NA	CATSHGTYEQYF	TGTGCCACCAGCCACGGAACCTACGAGCAGTACTTC
NA	TRBJ2-1	TRBV11-3	TRBD2	CASSLKSGSYFDEQFF	TGTGCCAGCAGCTTAAAAAGCGGGAGTTACTTCGATGAGCAGTTCTTC
few	TRBJ1-1	TRBV20-1	NA	CSARDRTANTEAFF	TGCAGTGCTAGAGACCGGACAGCCAACACTGAAGCTTTCTTT
NA	TRBJ2-7	TRBV5-8	NA	CASSPTPHQYEQYF	TGTGCCAGCAGCCCGACCCCTCACCAATACGAGCAGTACTTC
few	TRBJ2-2	TRBV2	NA	CASSVENTGELFF	TGTGCCAGCAGTGTTGAGAACACCGGGGAGCTGTTTTTT
NA	TRBJ2-5	TRBV7-2	TRBD1	CASSFPTGGETQYF	TGTGCCAGCAGCTTCCCGACAGGGGGGGAGACCCAGTACTTC
NA	TRBJ2-7	TRBV12-3/TRBV12-4	NA	CASRPADSSHEQYF	TGTGCCAGCAGACCGGCGGACAGCTCTCACGAGCAGTACTTC
few	TRBJ2-3	TRBV9	TRBD2	CASSARGGMTDTQYF	TGTGCCAGCAGCGCTCGCGGGGGGATGACAGATACGCAGTATTTT
NA	TRBJ2-2	TRBV9	NA	CASSVEGSHTGELFF	TGTGCCAGCAGCGTAGAGGGGAGTCACACCGGGGAGCTGTTTTTT
NA	TRBJ2-3	TRBV6-6	TRBD1	CASSNRDRGMDTQYF	TGTGCCAGCAGTAACCGGGACAGGGGAATGGATACGCAGTATTTT
NA	TRBJ2-7	TRBV29-1	TRBD1	CSGSRQGSIDEQYF	TGCAGCGGGAGCCGACAGGGGTCCATCGACGAGCAGTACTTC
many	TRBJ2-7	TRBV29-1	TRBD2	CSAQSGSSYEQYF	TGCAGCGCCCAGAGCGGGAGCTCCTACGAGCAGTACTTC
NA	TRBJ1-5	TRBV7-6	NA	CASSAQGNQPQHF	TGTGCCAGCAGCGCCCAGGGGAATCAGCCCCAGCATTTT
NA	TRBJ1-1	TRBV19	TRBD1	CAVSPQGDHPRAFF	TGTGCCGTTTCCCCGCAGGGGGACCATCCCAGGGCTTTCTTT
few	TRBJ2-1	TRBV27	TRBD2	CASSRGTSGSTEQFF	TGTGCCAGCAGTCGCGGGACTAGCGGGAGCACTGAGCAGTTCTTC
NA	TRBJ1-3	TRBV25-1	NA	CASRGLANTIYF	TGTGCCAGCAGGGGGTTGGCAAACACCATATATTTT
many	TRBJ1-6	TRBV9	NA	CASSIKEGGYSPLHF	TGTGCCAGCAGCATTAAAGAGGGGGGATATTCACCCCTCCACTTT
few	TRBJ2-7	TRBV20-1	NA	CSAGDLDPSSYEQYF	TGCAGTGCTGGAGACCTGGATCCAAGCTCCTACGAGCAGTACTTC
NA	TRBJ1-4	TRBV7-9	NA	CASSLAVRLNEKLFF	TGTGCCAGCAGCTTAGCGGTCCGGCTTAATGAAAAACTGTTTTTT
few	TRBJ2-7	TRBV28	NA	CASSFELAREQYF	TGTGCCAGCAGTTTTGAACTAGCAAGGGAGCAGTACTTC
few	TRBJ2-6	TRBV9	TRBD2	CASSPRSAGGLADSGANVLTF	TGTGCCAGCAGCCCCCGTTCGGCAGGGGGACTAGCAGACTCTGGGGCCAACGTCCTGACTTTC
NA	TRBJ2-7	TRBV5-1	TRBD2	CASSVSSGTYEQYF	TGCGCCAGCAGCGTGTCTAGCGGGACCTACGAGCAGTACTTC
NA	TRBJ2-2	TRBV7-6	NA	CASTPWLGQNTGELFF	TGTGCCAGCACCCCGTGGTTGGGGCAGAACACCGGGGAGCTGTTTTTT
NA	TRBJ1-1	TRBV7-9	NA	CASSPLGARGRTEAFF	TGTGCCAGCAGCCCGTTAGGAGCCAGGGGAAGGACTGAAGCTTTCTTT
few	TRBJ2-3	TRBV20-1	NA	CSRGPTRGNGDTQYF	TGCAGTCGAGGACCTACCCGGGGGAACGGAGATACGCAGTATTTT
NA	TRBJ2-5	TRBV20-1	NA	CSASAQKGWWEETQYF	TGCAGTGCTAGTGCACAGAAAGGGTGGTGGGAAGAGACCCAGTACTTC
NA	TRBJ2-2	TRBV3-1	TRBD2	CASSQLRVSGGHTGELFF	TGTGCCAGCAGCCAACTCCGCGTGAGCGGGGGGCATACCGGGGAGCTGTTTTTT
few	TRBJ1-1	TRBV7-3	NA	CASRARLNTEAFF	TGTGCCAGCAGGGCCAGGTTGAACACTGAAGCTTTCTTT